This T cell receptor beta chain emerged from a study of shared clonotypes between healthy human individuals. Looked up from germline, CDR1 is WSHSY and CDR2 is SAAADI. The CDR3 totals 14 residues. The ends were cut back, 8 bases at V and 5 bases at J, with 15 bases in the middle. CD45RO-negative CD8 cells positively selected for CCR7 made up the naive population, which excluded terminally differentiated effector memory CD45RA+ cells. Generated by immunoSEQ multiplex PCR, the TCRdb table keeps only in-frame clones and is missing some. This sample has 2 million to 2.5 million clones, with less than 95% found just once.

The sample consisted of naive CD8+ T cells sorted from blood. This rearrangement joins TRBV10-2 to TRBJ1-4, with D hard to call. The sequence was collected from a young man in good health. The CDR3 loop is CASGSGVSNEKLFF. In DNA, the CDR3 is TGCGCCAGCGGCAGCGGAGTCTCAAATGAAAAACTGTTTTTT.